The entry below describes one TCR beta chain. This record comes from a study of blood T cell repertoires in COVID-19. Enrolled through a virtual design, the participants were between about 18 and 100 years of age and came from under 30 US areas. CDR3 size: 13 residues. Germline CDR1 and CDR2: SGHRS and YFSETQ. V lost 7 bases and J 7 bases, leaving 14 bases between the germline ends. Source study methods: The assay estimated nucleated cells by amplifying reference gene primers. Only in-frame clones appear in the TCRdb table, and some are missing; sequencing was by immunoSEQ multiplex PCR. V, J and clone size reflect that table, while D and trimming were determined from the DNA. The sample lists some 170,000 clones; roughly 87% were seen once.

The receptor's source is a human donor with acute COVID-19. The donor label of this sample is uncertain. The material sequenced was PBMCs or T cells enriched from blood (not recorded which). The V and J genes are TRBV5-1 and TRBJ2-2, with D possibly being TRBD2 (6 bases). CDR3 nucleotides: TGCGCCAGCGCGGGGCTCCTGGGCGGGGAGCTGTTTTTT. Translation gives CASAGLLGGELFF.